These 9 T cell receptor beta chains originate from one sample sequenced in a study of neurological immune-mediated disorders. TCRdb analysed the 5' RACE reads with MiXCR anew, one entry per CDR3 protein. The sample lists 70,000 to 75,000 distinct CDR3 sequences; roughly 13% were seen once. Time point defined: longitudinal time-point 1 (baseline). Specimen: PBMCs. Receptors were obtained from a female donor with HTLV-1-associated myelopathy (HAM/TSP).

This clonotype was counted ten times or more. The J gene is TRBJ2-7, the V gene TRBV7-9; weak D call: TRBD1 (6 bases). This CDR3 is built from 14 residues. Germline loops: CDR1 SEHNR, CDR2 FQNEAQ (reference sequence). The V and J ends lost 3 bases and 0 bases respectively, with 9 bases between them. The chain's CDR3 is CASSFADSSYEQYF. CDR3 sequence (DNA): TGTGCCAGCAGCTTCGCGGACAGCTCCTACGAGCAGTACTTC.

There are many counts of this clonotype. The chain has TRBV5-1 and TRBJ2-2; D not certain. CDR1 SGHRS and CDR2 YFSETQ come from the germline V gene. This CDR3 has 15 residues. V lost 0 bases and J 4 bases, leaving 10 bases between the germline ends. The CDR3 spells CASSLVGPGTGELFF. The CDR3 coding sequence is TGCGCCAGCAGCTTGGTCGGCCCGGGCACCGGGGAGCTGTTTTTT.

This clonotype was found many times. V is TRBV29-1 and J is TRBJ2-1, with 11 bases lining up with TRBD2. Trimming removed 0 bases from V and 7 bases from J; junction bases left unmatched: 11. CDR1 and CDR2 from the germline V gene are SQVTM and ANQGSEA. This CDR3 is 17 amino acids long. Here the CDR3 reads CSVEDRLAGGRGNEQFF. CDR3 DNA sequence: TGCAGCGTTGAAGATCGCTTAGCGGGGGGGAGAGGGAATGAGCAGTTCTTC.

The chain is built from TRBV5-1 and TRBJ2-4, with D perhaps TRBD1 (6 bases). The CDR3 consists of 15 residues. CDR1 and CDR2 from the germline V gene are SGHRS and YFSETQ. V was pared by 1 base and J by 6 bases, with 14 bases between. In nucleotides, the CDR3 is TGCGCCAGCAGCTTGTTCGGGACACAGGGAAACATTCAGTACTTC. Translation gives CASSLFGTQGNIQYF.

This clonotype was observed many times. The rearrangement uses TRBV6-6 and TRBJ1-1, with 12 bases that match TRBD1. Germline values: CDR1 MNHNY, CDR2 SVGAGI (reference sequence). The ends lost 1 base at V and 6 bases at J; junction bases unmatched: 3. The CDR3 extends over 15 amino acids. CDR3 sequence: CASSYLGQGAPEAFF. The CDR3 nucleotides are TGTGCCAGCAGTTACTTGGGACAGGGGGCCCCTGAAGCTTTCTTT.

This clonotype showed up many times. The chain links TRBV12-3 or TRBV12-4 to TRBJ1-5; D is uncertain. This CDR3 spans 14 amino acids. V dropped 5 bases and J dropped 6 bases, with 14 bases sitting between them. The CDR3 sequence: CASSTFLLSQPQHF. The CDR3 coding sequence is TGTGCCAGCAGTACTTTCTTACTGAGTCAGCCCCAGCATTTT.

This clonotype was recorded many times. This rearrangement joins TRBV20-1 to TRBJ2-3, with D possibly TRBD2 on 6 matching bases. The CDR3 is made up of 13 amino acids. Trimming cost V 3 bases and J 2 bases, with 9 bases left between them. Germline V lookup: CDR1 DFQATT, CDR2 SNEGSKA (reference sequence). The CDR3 DNA sequence: TGCAGTGCTAGTCGCGGGGCCACAGATACGCAGTATTTT. It specifies CSASRGATDTQYF.

This clonotype was seen ten or more times. The V gene is TRBV12-3 or TRBV12-4, the J gene TRBJ2-2; a possible D gene is TRBD2 (5 bases). The V and J ends lost 7 bases and 1 base respectively, with 16 bases between them. CDR3 length: 16 residues. CDR3 bases: TGTGCCAGCACCATACGGGGAACAGAGAACACCGGGGAGCTGTTTTTT. Its translation is CASTIRGTENTGELFF.

This clonotype was seen ten or more times. This sequence joins TRBV20-1 and TRBJ2-5, with D possibly TRBD2 on 6 matching bases. The CDR3 totals 19 residues. Germline V gene lookup returns CDR1 DFQATT and CDR2 SNEGSKA (reference sequence). Trimming took 7 bases from V and 2 from J, leaving 32 bases between them. The CDR3 spells CSVGLLGTPLKEVQETQYF. The CDR3 region has the DNA TGCAGTGTCGGTCTGCTAGGGACTCCTCTAAAGGAGGTACAAGAGACCCAGTACTTC.